Listed below are T cell receptor beta chains from one sample, sequenced in a study of cytomegalovirus exposure and HLA in healthy donors. TCRdb's copy holds only in-frame clones and misses some; the assay was immunoSEQ multiplex PCR. Of around 150,000 clones detected, 76% appear once; the ten largest clones hold approximately 4%. The material sequenced was PBMCs. These receptors all stem from a man between 18 and 29 years old in good health and CMV-seronegative. Both conserved end residues are part of each CDR3. A D gene is named only where the DNA matches it firmly. Where a row states a size, it is once, few, many or the class of an expanded clone; other rows omit it.

>TRBV30|.|TRBJ1-5|TRBD1
TGTGCCTGGAGTGGGTTCAGGGGGTTGTCCTTGAATCAGCCCCAGCATTTT
CAWSGFRGLSLNQPQHF
>TRBV20-1|.|TRBJ1-4|.
TGCAGTGTCGGGGTGAATGAAAAACTGTTTTTT
CSVGVNEKLFF
>TRBV9|.|TRBJ2-3|TRBD1
TGTGCCAGCAGCGTAACAGGGGCAGATACGCAGTATTTT
CASSVTGADTQYF
>TRBV5-1|.|TRBJ2-3|.
TGCGCCAGCAGCTCGCAGGGCACAGATACGCAGTATTTT
CASSSQGTDTQYF
>TRBV9|.|TRBJ2-3|TRBD1
TGTGCCAGCAGCGTAGGAGGGACAGGGCGCACAGATACGCAGTATTTT
CASSVGGTGRTDTQYF
>TRBV27|.|TRBJ1-2|TRBD1
TGTGCCAGCAGTCGCTATCCCGGACAGGCACCCTATGGCTACACCTTC
CASSRYPGQAPYGYTF
>TRBV2|few|TRBJ1-4|.
TGTGCCAGCAGTGGACAGGCCGGAACTAATGAAAAACTGTTTTTT
CASSGQAGTNEKLFF
>TRBV5-1|.|TRBJ2-7|TRBD1
TGCGCCAGCAGCCTCGGGACAGTTGGGACCTACGAGCAGTACTTC
CASSLGTVGTYEQYF
>TRBV10-2|.|TRBJ2-2|.
TGCGCCAGCAGTGAGTCGCGGCCACTAGGCACCGGGGAGCTGTTTTTT
CASSESRPLGTGELFF
>TRBV2|.|TRBJ2-1|TRBD2
TGTGCCTGTCGACTAGCGGGAGAGAAGCAGTTCTTC
CACRLAGEKQFF
>TRBV11-2|.|TRBJ1-4|TRBD1
TGTGCCAGCAGCTTAGGGGGGACAGTAAATGAAAAACTGTTTTTT
CASSLGGTVNEKLFF
>TRBV5-4|.|TRBJ2-3|.
TGTGCCAGCAGCTTGGTCCGGGAGCCCGATACGCAGTATTTT
CASSLVREPDTQYF
>TRBV11-2|few|TRBJ2-5|.
TGTGCCAGCAGCCCCGGCCAGGCGGGAAAGACCCAGTACTTC
CASSPGQAGKTQYF
>TRBV5-8|.|TRBJ1-4|.
TGTGCCAGCAGCTTGTGGTCGGGAACTAATGAAAAACTGTTTTTT
CASSLWSGTNEKLFF
>TRBV7-9|.|TRBJ1-1|.
TGTGCCAGCAGCTTGTTCACCGTCACGGGTCCTTGGACTGAAGCTTTCTTT
CASSLFTVTGPWTEAFF
>TRBV20-1|.|TRBJ1-1|.
TGCAGTGCTACTCCCCACACTGAAGCTTTCTTT
CSATPHTEAFF
>TRBV6-5|.|TRBJ2-7|.
TGTGCCAGCAGTTACTTGTCGCGAAGCTCCTACGAGCAGTACTTC
CASSYLSRSSYEQYF
>TRBV5-6|few|TRBJ1-2|.
TGTGCCAGCAGCTTGGTTCGGGCAGGGAGGTATGGCTACACCTTC
CASSLVRAGRYGYTF
>TRBV7-8|.|TRBJ1-4|.
TGTGCCAGCAGCTCCGGGGAAAAACTGTTTTTT
CASSSGEKLFF
>TRBV7-6|.|TRBJ2-2|TRBD1
TGTGCCAGCAGCCTAGACGACAGGGTTGCCGGGGAGCTGTTTTTT
CASSLDDRVAGELFF
>TRBV29-1|few|TRBJ2-7|.
TGCAGCGTTGACTCGGGGGAGCAGTACTTC
CSVDSGEQYF
>TRBV7-9|.|TRBJ2-5|TRBD1
TGTGCCAGCAGCCCCCGGGACAGGCAAGAGACCCAGTACTTC
CASSPRDRQETQYF
>TRBV5-8|once|TRBJ2-7|TRBD1
TGTGCCAGCAGCTTACAGGGGGCAACAACCTACGAGCAGTACTTC
CASSLQGATTYEQYF
>TRBV7-2|.|TRBJ1-4|TRBD1
TGTGCCAGCAGCGCACAGACCGGGACAGCTAATGAAAAACTGTTTTTT
CASSAQTGTANEKLFF
>TRBV6-4|.|TRBJ2-2|TRBD1
TGTACCAGCCTCGTTGAACCGACAGACAGGGCCGGGGAGCTGTTTTTT
CTSLVEPTDRAGELFF
>TRBV19|.|TRBJ2-1|TRBD2
TGTGCCAGTAGTATTACTAGCGGGAGATACAATGAGCAGTTCTTC
CASSITSGRYNEQFF
>TRBV6-1|few|TRBJ1-1|.
TGTGCCAGCCCTGAGCGGGGGAACACTGAAGCTTTCTTT
CASPERGNTEAFF
>TRBV7-6|.|TRBJ1-6|.
TGTGCCAGCAGCTTAGAAGCCCAGGGTACGGTGTCACCCCTCCACTTT
CASSLEAQGTVSPLHF
>TRBV28|.|TRBJ2-3|TRBD1
TGTGCCAGCAGTTTATTGGGACAGGGGGATTTAGATACGCAGTATTTT
CASSLLGQGDLDTQYF
>TRBV2|.|TRBJ1-1|.
TGTGCCAGCAGGCCGCAGGGGATCGGCACTGAAGCTTTCTTT
CASRPQGIGTEAFF
>TRBV9|.|TRBJ2-7|TRBD2
TGTGCCAGCAGCCAAAGCGGGAGCGGGGGTAGGTACGAGCAGTACTTC
CASSQSGSGGRYEQYF
>TRBV4-2|.|TRBJ2-5|.
TGTGCCAGCAGCCAAGATATTGGGCAGGGTTCAGAGACCCAGTACTTC
CASSQDIGQGSETQYF
>TRBV7-9|few|TRBJ1-1|.
TGTGCCAGCAGCTTAGCAGCGTCCTCCATTTCGAACACTGAAGCTTTCTTT
CASSLAASSISNTEAFF
>TRBV7-3|.|TRBJ2-5|.
TGTGCCAGCAGCTTCCCTAGTGTGGGTTCTCACAGGGAGACCCAGTACTTC
CASSFPSVGSHRETQYF
>TRBV4-1|.|TRBJ2-6|.
TGCGCCAGCAGCCAGGGACTGGGCGTCTCTGGGGCCAACGTCCTGACTTTC
CASSQGLGVSGANVLTF
>TRBV25-1|few|TRBJ1-1|TRBD1
TGTGCCAGCAGTGAAACGGGACAGGGGAGTCGCTCCACTGAAGCTTTCTTT
CASSETGQGSRSTEAFF
>TRBV6-5|.|TRBJ2-5|TRBD2
TGTGCCAGCAGTTACTCTGGGACTAGCGGGAGCGAGACCCAGTACTTC
CASSYSGTSGSETQYF
>TRBV30|few|TRBJ2-3|TRBD2
TGTGCCTGGGGAAAGGGCGGGGGATTTACAGATACGCAGTATTTT
CAWGKGGGFTDTQYF
>TRBV10-1|.|TRBJ2-3|TRBD2
TGCGCCAGCAGTTCCGGGACTAGCGGGGAGGATACGCAGTATTTT
CASSSGTSGEDTQYF
>TRBV27|.|TRBJ2-1|.
TGTGCCAGCAGTTTCCTCGGGGGAGCTGACAATGAGCAGTTCTTC
CASSFLGGADNEQFF
>TRBV6-4|.|TRBJ2-1|.
TGTGCCAGCAGTGAGGGGGACGGGGGCAATGAGCAGTTCTTC
CASSEGDGGNEQFF
>TRBV6-1|.|TRBJ2-3|TRBD2
TGTGCCAGCAGTGGACTAGCGGGAGGGCCAGATACGCAGTATTTT
CASSGLAGGPDTQYF
>TRBV19|.|TRBJ2-5|.
TGTGCCACCTCGGACAGTTTTCAAGAGACCCAGTACTTC
CATSDSFQETQYF
>TRBV7-2|.|TRBJ2-1|TRBD1
TGTGCCAGCAGCTCGACAGTAGGACAGGGCAATGAGCAGTTCTTC
CASSSTVGQGNEQFF
>TRBV13|.|TRBJ2-5|TRBD2
TGTGCCAGCAGTAGTGGACTAGCGGGGGGGCCGGGCGAGACCCAGTACTTC
CASSSGLAGGPGETQYF
>TRBV7-2|.|TRBJ2-3|TRBD2
TGTGCCAGCAGCCCCGGACTAGCAGCGGATACGCAGTATTTT
CASSPGLAADTQYF
>TRBV30|.|TRBJ1-3|TRBD1
TGTGCCTGGGGGACAGGGGGCGCGTCTGGAAACACCATATATTTT
CAWGTGGASGNTIYF
>TRBV9|.|TRBJ2-3|.
TGTGCCAGCAGCGTAGGTCCTACAGATACGCAGTATTTT
CASSVGPTDTQYF
>TRBV21-1|.|TRBJ1-3|.
TGTGCCAGCAGCGCAGACAGGGGAGGAAACACCATATATTTT
CASSADRGGNTIYF
>TRBV30|.|TRBJ1-5|TRBD1
TGTGCCTGGAGTCGAGGGACAGGGATTTATAGCAATCAGCCCCAGCATTTT
CAWSRGTGIYSNQPQHF
>TRBV2|few|TRBJ1-1|TRBD1
TGTGCCAGCACAAGACGAACCGGGACAGAGAACACTGAAGCTTTCTTT
CASTRRTGTENTEAFF